A single T cell receptor (beta chain) is shown here with its context. These data originate in a study of blood T cell repertoires in COVID-19. The wider study: COVID-19 samples from acute and convalescent phases originated in the United States, Italy and Spain. The cDNA or gDNA used as material had been derived from T cells, B-cell-depleted T cells, or PBMCs.

The CDR3 has 11 amino acids. How the authors handled the data: Amplifying reference gene primers gave estimates of nucleated cell counts. The repertoire was sequenced with immunoSEQ multiplex PCR; TCRdb's copy has only in-frame clones and lacks some. V, J and clone size reflect that table, while D and trimming were determined from the DNA. The sample lists 55,000 to 80,000 clones, 70% to 90% seen once, with under 1.3% in the top ten. The specimen sequenced was peripheral blood. The source is a man between 70 and 80 years old with acute or convalescent COVID-19. The chain couples TRBV21-1 to TRBJ1-1. TRBV21-1 is assigned pseudogene status. The CDR3 coding sequence is TGTGCCAGCAGCACAAGACTTGAAGCTTTCTTT. Translating it yields CASSTRLEAFF.